The clone carrying this T cell receptor (beta chain) is a singleton in its sample. Participants' own reports of clinical history determined their cohort assignment. These data are taken from a study of blood T cell repertoires in COVID-19. In the study overall: Specimens from acute and convalescent COVID-19 originated in the United States, Italy and Spain. Sources were T cells, B-cell-depleted T cells, or PBMCs; the material itself was cDNA or gDNA.

Authors' processing steps: How many nucleated cells were present was estimated from reference gene primer amplification. The assay was immunoSEQ multiplex PCR, and TCRdb's table has in-frame clones only and misses some. V, J and clone size were drawn from that table, and D and trimming were deduced from the DNA. The data show 250,000 to 400,000 clones, around 85% seen once. CDR1 and CDR2 (germline): GTSNPN, SVGIG (reference sequence). This CDR3 is built from 14 residues. J lost 6 bases, V lost 2 bases, and 9 bases had no gene match. The sequenced sample consisted of PBMCs or T cells enriched from blood (not recorded which). The rearrangement uses TRBV30 and TRBJ2-7; 8 nucleotides match TRBD2. The clonotype originates from a woman in her 30s who had been exposed to COVID-19. CDR3 region: CAWSLRNGRGEQYF. CDR3 bases: TGTGCCTGGAGTTTACGTAACGGGAGGGGCGAGCAGTACTTC.